These 3 T cell receptor beta chains came from one sample sequenced in a study of pediatric ulcerative colitis. Profiled with immunoSEQ multiplex PCR; TCRdb holds only in-frame clones, not every one. The sample has 55,000 to 75,000 clones; roughly nine tenths are singletons. Sequenced sample: blood. The receptors here all came from a boy between 10 and 17 years old with severe ulcerative colitis.

V gene TRBV11-2 combines with J gene TRBJ2-5, with D tentatively TRBD1 or TRBD2 (5 bases each). V shed 4 bases and J shed 2 bases, with 14 bases lying between them. CDR3 length: 15 amino acids. CDR1 and CDR2 from the germline V gene are SGHAT and FQNNGV. The CDR3 here is CASSSGTIRQETQYF. DNA of the CDR3: TGTGCCAGCAGCTCCGGGACCATCCGTCAAGAGACCCAGTACTTC.

The sample holds one count of this clone. The chain carries TRBV6-5 and TRBJ2-3; D not resolved. Germline CDR1 MNHEY, CDR2 SVGAGI. The CDR3 sequence is 14 residues long. V was pared by 5 bases and J by 6 bases, with 15 bases between. The CDR3 loop is CASSTMTLGDTQYF. CDR3 sequence (DNA): TGTGCCAGCAGTACTATGACCCTGGGGGATACGCAGTATTTT.

J is TRBJ2-2 and V is TRBV2, with 13 bases fitting TRBD2. Per germline, CDR1 SNHLY and CDR2 FYNNEI. The CDR3 is made up of 15 amino acids. V was clipped by 3 bases and J by 5 bases; unmatched bases: 0. CDR3 in amino acids: CASSETSGRTGELFF. CDR3 in DNA: TGTGCCAGCAGTGAGACTAGCGGGAGGACCGGGGAGCTGTTTTTT.